These 11 T cell receptor beta chains share one sample of origin, sequenced in a study of blood T cell repertoires in COVID-19. Data came from immunoSEQ multiplex PCR; TCRdb stores just in-frame clones and leaves some out. Seen here are just under 60,000 clones, approximately 80% observed once, and the top ten hold more than 7.5%. Sequenced material: peripheral blood. These receptors originate from a human donor in a cohort sampled during active COVID-19.

This chain joins TRBV10-2 and TRBJ2-7; 7 bases align to TRBD2. The V segment lost 4 bases and the J segment 5 bases; nucleotides outside the gene matches: 11. CDR3 size: 15 residues. Germline assignment: CDR1 WSHSY and CDR2 SAAADI. The CDR3 is CASSALAGDRDEQYF. The CDR3 DNA reads TGCGCCAGCAGTGCCCTGGCGGGGGATCGTGACGAGCAGTACTTC.

The V gene is TRBV5-1, the J gene TRBJ2-1, with a tentative D call TRBD1 (6 bases). V lost 4 bases, J lost 9 bases, and 17 bases lay in between. This CDR3 is built from 14 residues. Germline lookup yields CDR1 SGHRS and CDR2 YFSETQ. This CDR3 is CASSIPSQGGEQFF. In DNA, the CDR3 is TGCGCCAGCAGCATCCCATCACAGGGTGGTGAGCAGTTCTTC. The complete variable domain, with remaining parts taken from reference TRBV5-1 and TRBJ2-1, reads KAGVTQTPRYLIKTRGQQVTLSCSPISGHRSVSWYQQTPGQGLQFLFEYFSETQRNKGNFPGRFSGRQFSNSRSEMNVSTLELGDSALYLCASSIPSQGGEQFFGPGTRLTVL.

This clone was counted a single time. The rearrangement links TRBV10-2 to TRBJ1-4; weak D call: TRBD1 (5 bases). Germline V gene sequence: CDR1 WSHSY, CDR2 SAAADI. The CDR3 spans 14 residues. V was pared by 3 bases and J by 8 bases, with 13 bases between. Written as DNA, the CDR3 is TGCGCCAGCAGTGACTACGGACAATCCGAAAAACTGTTTTTT. Translating it yields CASSDYGQSEKLFF.

J is TRBJ1-6 and V is TRBV11-2; 8 bases fit TRBD1. The CDR3 loop spans 14 amino acids. Germline V gives CDR1 SGHAT, CDR2 FQNNGV. Trimming removed 4 bases from V and 9 bases from J; junction bases left unmatched: 5. The CDR3 loop is CASSSGQGRSPLHF. In DNA, the CDR3 is TGTGCCAGCAGCTCAGGACAGGGCCGTTCACCCCTCCACTTT.

The chain links TRBV21-1 to TRBJ1-4; TRBD1 reflects the table's D call only, with no check against the DNA. TRBV21-1 is termed a pseudogene. The CDR3 spans 16 residues. CDR3 sequence (DNA): TGTGCCAGCAGCATAATCTGCCGGGACAGGCTTGAAAAACTGTTTTTT. It translates to CASSIICRDRLEKLFF.

The rearrangement links TRBV5-1 to TRBJ2-3, with D perhaps TRBD2 (7 bases). This CDR3 has 17 amino acids. V lost 2 bases, J lost 2 bases, and 18 bases lay in between. In germline, CDR1 is SGHRS, CDR2 YFSETQ. In DNA form, the CDR3 reads TGCGCCAGCAGCTTCATGCGGGGCGGGGGCTTCACAGATACGCAGTATTTT. It codes for CASSFMRGGGFTDTQYF.

This rearrangement joins TRBV10-3 to TRBJ1-2; D unresolved. This CDR3 is built from 14 residues. CDR1 ENHRY and CDR2 SYGVKD come from the germline V gene. V was cut by 4 bases and J by 4 bases, with 13 bases left in between. The CDR3 loop reads CAISGGSLAYGYTF. CDR3 in DNA: TGTGCCATCAGTGGTGGCTCCCTGGCCTATGGCTACACCTTC.

The V and J genes are TRBV29-1 and TRBJ1-2; 10 nucleotides align to TRBD1. Germline CDR1 SQVTM, CDR2 ANQGSEA. CDR3 length: 13 amino acids. V lost 6 bases to trimming and J lost 8 bases; unmatched junction nucleotides: 9. CDR3 in amino acids: CSVVRQGAGGYTF. The CDR3 bases are TGCAGCGTCGTCAGACAGGGGGCTGGAGGCTACACCTTC.

V usage is TRBV6-4 and J usage is TRBJ2-3; 8 nucleotides match TRBD2. Germline V gene lookup returns CDR1 MRHNA and CDR2 SNTAGT. The CDR3 loop spans 15 amino acids. The V segment lost 7 bases and the J segment 7 bases; nucleotides outside the gene matches: 13. The CDR3 region is CASTPRGGGVYTQYF. The CDR3 coding sequence is TGTGCCAGCACCCCCCGGGGGGGCGGGGTTTATACGCAGTATTTT.

This clone was seen only once. The V gene is TRBV28, the J gene TRBJ2-7, with D unclear. CDR1 MDHEN and CDR2 SYDVKM come from the germline V gene. The CDR3 spans 14 residues. Trimming removed 5 bases at V and 2 bases at J, with 13 bases between. In DNA form, the CDR3 reads TGTGCCAGCAGTCCCCCACCAGGCGCCTACGAGCAGTACTTC. It is translated as CASSPPPGAYEQYF.

The chain has TRBV12-3 or TRBV12-4 and TRBJ2-6; no clear D. This CDR3 has 13 residues. V lost 7 bases and J lost 2, with 6 bases in between. CDR3 in DNA: TGTGCCAGCACCTCTACTGGGGCCAACGTCCTGACTTTC. Protein: CASTSTGANVLTF.